Described below is a single T cell receptor beta chain sequence and its context. Its target is unknown. RNA totalling roughly 0.45 to 1 ug underwent reverse transcription with random hexamers. TCRdb re-called the immunoSEQ multiplex PCR reads with MiXCR, one entry per CDR3 protein. The profile shows about 130,000 distinct CDR3 sequences, over 90% of them singletons. This sample is part of a study of CD8 T cells in Susac syndrome. The study's findings and limits: It was acknowledged in the study that the number of individuals who were included in its TCR sequencing and HLA analysis was relatively small.

After removal of 5 bases from V and 1 base from J, the junction contained 9 bases not matched to a gene. The germline V gene encodes CDR1 SGHTA and CDR2 FQGNSA. The CDR3 loop spans 17 amino acids. The study sequenced TCR beta in blood CD8+ and CD4+ T cells. Negative isolation yielded CD8+ and CD4+ T cells; FACS enriched TEMRA cells. The TCR originated in a human donor in good health. The sequenced sample was CD4+ T cells from PBMCs. The rearrangement links TRBV7-2 to TRBJ2-7; 12 bases fit TRBD2. In nucleotides, the CDR3 is TGTGCCAGCAGCGCCGCTAGCGGGAGGGCCCCGTCCTACGAGCAGTACTTC. Its protein product is CASSAASGRAPSYEQYF.